The sequence of this TCR beta chain was determined in a study of OX40 agonist ivuxolimab in advanced cancers. Overall study: Six ivuxolimab dose levels, 0.01 to 10 mg/kg, were given intravenously every 2 weeks. Treatment received earlier with anti-PD-1, anti-PD-L1 or anti-CTLA-4 agents was allowed, and 40% had some.

General observations from the study: Patients with a partial response at 0.1-3.0 mg/kg had among the lowest clonal expansion.

This clone was counted once. Antigen: not known. Germline values: CDR1 GTSNPN, CDR2 SVGIG (reference sequence). The length of the CDR3 is 16 residues. Germline trimming cut 2 bases from V and 0 bases from J; bases unmatched to any gene: 6. Using immunoSEQ multiplex PCR, the repertoire was profiled, and TCRdb retains in-frame clones only, with some absent. The sample comprises under 45,000 clones, about four fifths of which are singletons, and roughly 13% rests with the top ten. The receptor was isolated from an adult with an advanced solid tumor such as melanoma, head and neck, liver or kidney cancer. The material was CD4+ or CD8+ T cells sorted from blood, obtained in a trial of the OX40 agonist ivuxolimab. This chain connects TRBV30 to TRBJ2-3; TRBD2 agrees at 9 bases. For the CDR3, the DNA is TGTGCCTGGAGTTTGGGCGGGGGGGGCAGCACAGATACGCAGTATTTT. Amino acid sequence: CAWSLGGGGSTDTQYF.